This T cell receptor (beta chain) was captured in a study of shared clonotypes between healthy human individuals. V was pared by 1 base and J by 3 bases, with 5 bases of the junction left unmatched. The CDR3 covers 15 residues. Germline CDR1 reads SGHVS; CDR2 reads FQNEAQ. Profiled with immunoSEQ multiplex PCR; TCRdb holds only in-frame clones, not every one. The sample contains approximately 2.3 million clones, 80% to 95% of which appear only once. The clonotype comes from a man between 18 and 35 years old in good health. Some clones in this sample may be carry-over from other donors' samples. What was sequenced was naive CD4+ T cells from PBMCs. The subset here: CD45RA+ positively selected. The rearrangement joins TRBV7-8 to TRBJ2-7; TRBD2 matches at 8 bases. Here the CDR3 reads CASSLVASGLYEQYF. DNA of the CDR3: TGTGCCAGCAGCTTAGTGGCTAGCGGGCTCTACGAGCAGTACTTC.